The sample holds a few counts of the clone carrying this T cell receptor (beta chain). This specimen belongs to a study of radiation and T cells in renal cell carcinoma. Time point here: blood 2 weeks post-SBRT. Treatment indicated: 15 Gy SBRT to primary tumor, nephrectomy 4 weeks later. Trimming stripped 6 bases from V and 3 bases from J, with 9 bases between. The CDR3 length is 12 residues. The germline V gene encodes CDR1 ENHRY and CDR2 SYGVKD. Repertoires were generated with immunoSEQ multiplex PCR, while TCRdb's copy carries only in-frame clones and drops some. The sample lists tens of thousands of clones, less than 85% occurring once.

The chain joins TRBV10-3 to TRBJ2-7, with D possibly TRBD2 on 5 matching bases. Material: blood, obtained from a patient whose treatment included radiotherapy and nephrectomy. The source of this sequence is a woman in her 70s with renal cell carcinoma. The CDR3 here is CAIRNRDYEQYF. The DNA of the CDR3 is TGTGCCATCAGGAACCGGGACTACGAGCAGTACTTC.